This TCR beta chain emerged from a study of CD8 T cells in ankylosing spondylitis. TCRdb itself ran the 5' RACE reads through MiXCR, one entry per CDR3 protein. The table records about 190,000 distinct CDR3 sequences, around 13% of them present only once. This clonotype showed up many times. Material for sequencing was blood, either unsorted or a sorted T cell fraction (not recorded which). This receptor was obtained from a female donor with ankylosing spondylitis or in good health (not recorded which).

Here the CDR3 reads CASLPKGLGGPDTQYF. CDR3 DNA sequence: TGTGCCAGCCTCCCGAAGGGACTGGGGGGACCCGATACGCAGTATTTT. This chain connects TRBV12-3 or TRBV12-4 to TRBJ2-3, with D tentatively TRBD2 (6 bases). This CDR3 has 16 residues. Between the trimmed V and J ends, which lost 8 bases and 6 bases, there was a span of 24 bases.